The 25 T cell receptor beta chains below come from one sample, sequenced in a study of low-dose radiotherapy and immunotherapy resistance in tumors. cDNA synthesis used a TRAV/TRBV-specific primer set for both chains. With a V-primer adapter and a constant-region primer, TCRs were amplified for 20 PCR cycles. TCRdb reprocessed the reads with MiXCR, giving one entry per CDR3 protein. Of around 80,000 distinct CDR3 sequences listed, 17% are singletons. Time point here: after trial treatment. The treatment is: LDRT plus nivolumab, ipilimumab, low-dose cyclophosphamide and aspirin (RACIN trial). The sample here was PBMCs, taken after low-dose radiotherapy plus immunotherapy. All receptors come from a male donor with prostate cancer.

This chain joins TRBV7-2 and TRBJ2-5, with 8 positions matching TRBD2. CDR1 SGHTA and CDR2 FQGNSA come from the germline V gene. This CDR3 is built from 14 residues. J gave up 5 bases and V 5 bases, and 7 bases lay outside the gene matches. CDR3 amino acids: CASSTGLAGETQYF. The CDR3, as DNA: TGTGCCAGCAGCACCGGACTAGCAGGGGAGACCCAGTACTTC.

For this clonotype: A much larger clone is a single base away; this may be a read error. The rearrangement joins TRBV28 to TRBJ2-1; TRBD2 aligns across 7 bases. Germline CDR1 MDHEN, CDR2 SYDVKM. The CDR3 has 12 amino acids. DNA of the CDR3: TGTGCCAGCGGTTTTTGGGAGGGTGAGCAGTTCTTC. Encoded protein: CASGFWEGEQFF.

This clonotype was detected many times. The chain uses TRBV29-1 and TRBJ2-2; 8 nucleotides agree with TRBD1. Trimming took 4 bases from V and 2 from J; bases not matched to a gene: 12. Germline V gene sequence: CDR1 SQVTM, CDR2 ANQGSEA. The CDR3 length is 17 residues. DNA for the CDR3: TGCAGCGTTGTTATTCCGGCAGGGGGCCCTAACACCGGGGAGCTGTTTTTT. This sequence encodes CSVVIPAGGPNTGELFF.

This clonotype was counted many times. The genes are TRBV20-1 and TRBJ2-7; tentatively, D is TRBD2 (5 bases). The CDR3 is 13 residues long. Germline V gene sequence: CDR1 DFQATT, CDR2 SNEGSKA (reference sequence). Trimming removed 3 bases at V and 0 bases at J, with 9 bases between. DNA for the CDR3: TGCAGTGCTAGCCACGGGGTCTCCTACGAGCAGTACTTC. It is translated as CSASHGVSYEQYF.

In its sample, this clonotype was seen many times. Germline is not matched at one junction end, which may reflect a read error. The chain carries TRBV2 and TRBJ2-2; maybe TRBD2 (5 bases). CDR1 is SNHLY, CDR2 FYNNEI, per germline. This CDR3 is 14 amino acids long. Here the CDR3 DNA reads TGTGCCAGCAGTGAAGCGCGTCTGATGGGCGGGCCCTCCTTT. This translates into CASSEARLMGGPSF.

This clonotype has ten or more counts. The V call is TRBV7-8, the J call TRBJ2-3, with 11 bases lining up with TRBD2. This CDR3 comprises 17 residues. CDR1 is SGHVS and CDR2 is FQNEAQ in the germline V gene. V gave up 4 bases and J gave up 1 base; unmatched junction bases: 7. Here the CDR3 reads CASSSARLAGRTDTQYF. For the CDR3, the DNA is TGTGCCAGCAGCTCGGCTCGACTAGCGGGACGCACAGATACGCAGTATTTT.

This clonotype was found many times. In DNA form, the CDR3 reads TGTGCCAGCGGACCTCATGGGACAGTCATTCTGAATCAGCCCCAGCATTTT. The encoded protein is CASGPHGTVILNQPQHF. The rearrangement links TRBV28 to TRBJ1-5, with TRBD1 matching 7 bases. The CDR3 length is 17 residues. V shed 8 bases and J 4 bases; nucleotides not matched to a gene: 17. Germline V gives CDR1 MDHEN, CDR2 SYDVKM.

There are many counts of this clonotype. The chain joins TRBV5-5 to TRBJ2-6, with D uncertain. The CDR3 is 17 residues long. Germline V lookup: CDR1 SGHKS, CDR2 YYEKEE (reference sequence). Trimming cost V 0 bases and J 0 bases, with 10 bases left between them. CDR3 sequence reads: CASSLGQQISGANVLTF. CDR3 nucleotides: TGTGCCAGCAGCTTGGGGCAGCAAATCTCTGGGGCCAACGTCCTGACTTTC.

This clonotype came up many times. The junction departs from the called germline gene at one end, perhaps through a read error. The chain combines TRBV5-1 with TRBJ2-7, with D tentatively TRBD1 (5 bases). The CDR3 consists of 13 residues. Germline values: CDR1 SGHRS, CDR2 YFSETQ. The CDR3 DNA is TGCGCCAGCAGTTATATAGACAGCTACGAGCAGTCCTTC. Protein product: CASSYIDSYEQSF.

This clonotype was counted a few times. The CDR3 region has the DNA TGCGCCAGCAGCCCCCAACAGGGCCCTAATGAAAAACTGTTTTTT. Encoded protein: CASSPQQGPNEKLFF. The chain recombines TRBV5-1 with TRBJ1-4, with TRBD1 as a possible D gene (6 bases). The germline V and J ends were trimmed by 4 bases and 3 bases, with 13 bases remaining between them. The CDR3 extends over 15 amino acids. Germline CDR1 is SGHRS and CDR2 is YFSETQ.

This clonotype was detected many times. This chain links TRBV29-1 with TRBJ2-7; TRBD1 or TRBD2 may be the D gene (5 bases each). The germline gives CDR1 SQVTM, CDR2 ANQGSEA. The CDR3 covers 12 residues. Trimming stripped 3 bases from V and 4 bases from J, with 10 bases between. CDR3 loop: CSVDDGGYEQYF. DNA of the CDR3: TGCAGCGTTGACGATGGGGGTTACGAGCAGTACTTC.

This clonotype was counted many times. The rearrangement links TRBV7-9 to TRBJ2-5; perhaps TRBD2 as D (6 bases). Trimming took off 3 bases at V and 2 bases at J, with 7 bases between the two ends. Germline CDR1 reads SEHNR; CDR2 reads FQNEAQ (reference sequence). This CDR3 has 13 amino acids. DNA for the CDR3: TGTGCCAGCAGCTTCGGGGGTCAAGAGACCCAGTACTTC. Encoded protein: CASSFGGQETQYF.

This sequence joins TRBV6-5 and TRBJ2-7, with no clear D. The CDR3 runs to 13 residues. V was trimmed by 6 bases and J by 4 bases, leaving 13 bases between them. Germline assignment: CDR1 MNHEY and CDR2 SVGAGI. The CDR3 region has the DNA TGTGCCAGCAGGACCTCTGGGCGTTACGAGCAGTACTTC. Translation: CASRTSGRYEQYF.

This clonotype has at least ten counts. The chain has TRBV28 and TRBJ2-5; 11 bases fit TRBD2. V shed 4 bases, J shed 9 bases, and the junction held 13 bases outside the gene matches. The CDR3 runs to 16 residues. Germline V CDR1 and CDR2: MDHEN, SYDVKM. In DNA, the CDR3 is TGTGCCAGCAGTTCCCCAGGGACTAGCGGTAGAGGGCCCCAGTACTTC. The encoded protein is CASSSPGTSGRGPQYF.

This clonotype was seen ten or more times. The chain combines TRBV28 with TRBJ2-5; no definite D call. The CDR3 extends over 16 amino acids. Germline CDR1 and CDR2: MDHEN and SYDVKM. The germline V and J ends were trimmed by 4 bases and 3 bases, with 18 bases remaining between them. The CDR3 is CASSSPRKETKETQYF. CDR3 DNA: TGTGCCAGCAGTTCCCCCCGGAAAGAAACGAAAGAGACCCAGTACTTC.

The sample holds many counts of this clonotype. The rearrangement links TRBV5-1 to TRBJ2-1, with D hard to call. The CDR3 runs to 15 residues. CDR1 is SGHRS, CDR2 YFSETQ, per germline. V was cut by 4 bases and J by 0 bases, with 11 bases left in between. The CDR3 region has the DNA TGCGCCAGCAGCCGGCCGTCTAGCTCCTACAATGAGCAGTTCTTC. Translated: CASSRPSSSYNEQFF.

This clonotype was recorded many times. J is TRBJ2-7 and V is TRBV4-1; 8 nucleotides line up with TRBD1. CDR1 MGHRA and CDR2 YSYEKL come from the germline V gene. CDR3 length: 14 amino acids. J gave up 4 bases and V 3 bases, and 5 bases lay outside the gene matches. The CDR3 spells CASSQGTGNYEQYF. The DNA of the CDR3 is TGCGCCAGCAGCCAGGGGACAGGAAATTACGAGCAGTACTTC.

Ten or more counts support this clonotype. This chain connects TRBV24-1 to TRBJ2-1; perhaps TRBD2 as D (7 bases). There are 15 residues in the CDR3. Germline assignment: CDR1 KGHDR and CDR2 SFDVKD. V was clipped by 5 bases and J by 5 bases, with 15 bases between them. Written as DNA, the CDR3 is TGTGCCACCAGTGCCGTGGGGAGGGGGAACAATGAGCAGTTCTTC. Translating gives CATSAVGRGNNEQFF.

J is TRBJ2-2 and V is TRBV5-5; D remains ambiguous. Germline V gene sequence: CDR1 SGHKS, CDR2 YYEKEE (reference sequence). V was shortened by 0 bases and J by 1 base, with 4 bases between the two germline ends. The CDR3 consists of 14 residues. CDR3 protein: CASSLGGNTGELFF. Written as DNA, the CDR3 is TGTGCCAGCAGCTTGGGAGGGAACACCGGGGAGCTGTTTTTT. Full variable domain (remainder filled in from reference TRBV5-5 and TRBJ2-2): DAGVTQSPTHLIKTRGQQVTLRCSPISGHKSVSWYQQVLGQGPQFIFQYYEKEERGRGNFPDRFSARQFPNYSSELNVNALLLGDSALYLCASSLGGNTGELFFGEGSRLTVL.

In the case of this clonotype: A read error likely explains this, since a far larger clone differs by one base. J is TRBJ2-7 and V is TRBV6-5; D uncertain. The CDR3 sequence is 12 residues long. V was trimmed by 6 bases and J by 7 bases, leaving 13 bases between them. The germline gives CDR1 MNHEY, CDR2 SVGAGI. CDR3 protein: CASRQAPREQYF. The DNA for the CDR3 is TGTGCCAGCAGGCAGGCCCCCAGAGAGCAGTACTTC.

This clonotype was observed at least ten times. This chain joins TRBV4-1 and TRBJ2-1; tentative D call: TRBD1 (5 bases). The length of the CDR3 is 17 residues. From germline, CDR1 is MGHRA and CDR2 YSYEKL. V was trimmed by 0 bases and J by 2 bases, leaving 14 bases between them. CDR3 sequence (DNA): TGCGCCAGCAGCCAAGATCGTGGGGCTTCAACCTACAATGAGCAGTTCTTC. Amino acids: CASSQDRGASTYNEQFF.

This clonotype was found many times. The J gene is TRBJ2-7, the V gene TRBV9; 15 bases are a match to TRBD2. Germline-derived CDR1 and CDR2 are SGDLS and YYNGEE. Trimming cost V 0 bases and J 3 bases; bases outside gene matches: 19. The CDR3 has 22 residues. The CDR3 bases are TGTGCCAGCAGCGTAGGAGGTACAGGGGGGGGACTAGCGGGGGGAGGGGACTACGAGCAGTACTTC. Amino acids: CASSVGGTGGGLAGGGDYEQYF.

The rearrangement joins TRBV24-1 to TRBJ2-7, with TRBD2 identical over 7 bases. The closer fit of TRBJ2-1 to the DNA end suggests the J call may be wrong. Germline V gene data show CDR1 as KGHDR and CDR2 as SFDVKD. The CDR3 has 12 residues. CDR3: CAPSGEICEQFF. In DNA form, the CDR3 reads TGTGCCCCGAGCGGGGAAATCTGCGAGCAGTTCTTC.

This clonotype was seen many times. The DNA of the CDR3 is TGTGCCATCAGCCGCGGACGCCTTGGGGATTCACCCCTCCACTTT. Protein product: CAISRGRLGDSPLHF. The chain is built from TRBV10-3 and TRBJ1-6, with unresolved D. Germline values: CDR1 ENHRY, CDR2 SYGVKD. This CDR3 region has 15 residues. The V gene lost 6 bases and the J gene lost 8 bases, with 17 bases spanning the gap.

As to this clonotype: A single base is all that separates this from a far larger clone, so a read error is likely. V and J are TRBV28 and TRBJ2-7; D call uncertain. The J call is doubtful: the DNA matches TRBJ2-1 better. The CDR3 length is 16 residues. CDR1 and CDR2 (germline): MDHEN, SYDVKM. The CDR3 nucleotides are TGTGCCAGCAGCTTCGCGGACGCGGACTCCTACAATGAGCAGTTCTTC. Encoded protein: CASSFADADSYNEQFF.